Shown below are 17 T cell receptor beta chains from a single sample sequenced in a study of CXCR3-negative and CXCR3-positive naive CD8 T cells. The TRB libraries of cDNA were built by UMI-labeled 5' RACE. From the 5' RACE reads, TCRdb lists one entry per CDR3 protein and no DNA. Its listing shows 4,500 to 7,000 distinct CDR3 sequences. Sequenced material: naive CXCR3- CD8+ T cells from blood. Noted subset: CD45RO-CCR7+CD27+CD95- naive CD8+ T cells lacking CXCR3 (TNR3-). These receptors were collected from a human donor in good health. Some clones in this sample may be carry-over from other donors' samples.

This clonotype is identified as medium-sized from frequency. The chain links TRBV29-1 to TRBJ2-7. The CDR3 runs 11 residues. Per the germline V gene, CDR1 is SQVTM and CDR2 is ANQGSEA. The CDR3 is CSAEDAYEQYF.

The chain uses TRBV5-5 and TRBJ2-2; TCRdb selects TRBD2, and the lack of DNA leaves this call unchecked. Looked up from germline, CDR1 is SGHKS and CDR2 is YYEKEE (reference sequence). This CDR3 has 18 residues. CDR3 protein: CASSLEPRREVRAGELFF.

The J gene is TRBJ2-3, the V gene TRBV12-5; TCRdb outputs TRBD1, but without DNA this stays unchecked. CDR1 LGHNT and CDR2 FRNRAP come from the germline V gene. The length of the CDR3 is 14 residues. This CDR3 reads CASGLVQRGDTQYF.

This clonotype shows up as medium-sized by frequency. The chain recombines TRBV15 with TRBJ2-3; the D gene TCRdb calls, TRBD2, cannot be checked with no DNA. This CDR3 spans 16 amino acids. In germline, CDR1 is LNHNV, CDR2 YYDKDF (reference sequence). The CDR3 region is CATSRGVGGITDTQYF.

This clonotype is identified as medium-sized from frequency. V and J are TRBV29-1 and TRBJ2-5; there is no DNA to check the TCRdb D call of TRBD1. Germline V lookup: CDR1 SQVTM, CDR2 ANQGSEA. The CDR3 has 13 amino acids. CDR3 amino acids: CSVEDGQGETQHF.

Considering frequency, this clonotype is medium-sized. CDR3 region: CSARDRDWATDTQYF. V and J are TRBV20-1 and TRBJ2-3; TCRdb proposes TRBD1, but this gene call is untestable without DNA. The V gene's germline CDR1 is DFQATT and CDR2 SNEGSKA (reference sequence). The CDR3 extends over 15 amino acids.

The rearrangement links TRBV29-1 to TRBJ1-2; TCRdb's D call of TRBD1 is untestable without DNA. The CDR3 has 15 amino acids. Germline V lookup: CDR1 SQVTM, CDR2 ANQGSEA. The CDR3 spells CSVESRQGANYGYTF.

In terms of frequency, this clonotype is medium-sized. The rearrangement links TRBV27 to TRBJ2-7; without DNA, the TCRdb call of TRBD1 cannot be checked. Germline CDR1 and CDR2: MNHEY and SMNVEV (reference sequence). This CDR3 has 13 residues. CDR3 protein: CASGQGASYEQYF.

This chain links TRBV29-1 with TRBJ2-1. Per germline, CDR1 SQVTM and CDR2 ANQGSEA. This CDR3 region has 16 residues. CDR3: CSVEDGQVSSYNEQFF.

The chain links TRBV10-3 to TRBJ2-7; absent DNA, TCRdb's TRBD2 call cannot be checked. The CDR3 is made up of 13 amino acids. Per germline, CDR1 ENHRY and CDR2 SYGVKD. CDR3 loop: CAAAGASGYEQYF.

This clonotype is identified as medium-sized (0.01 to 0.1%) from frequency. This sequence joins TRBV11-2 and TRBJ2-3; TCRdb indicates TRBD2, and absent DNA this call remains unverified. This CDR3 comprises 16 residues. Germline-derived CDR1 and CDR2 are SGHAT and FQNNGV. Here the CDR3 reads CASSLVQREIADTQYF. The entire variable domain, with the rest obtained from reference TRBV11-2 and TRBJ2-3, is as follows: EAGVAQSPRYKIIEKRQSVAFWCNPISGHATLYWYQQILGQGPKLLIQFQNNGVVDDSQLPKDRFSAERLKGVDSTLKIQPAKLEDSAVYLCASSLVQREIADTQYFGPGTRLTVL.

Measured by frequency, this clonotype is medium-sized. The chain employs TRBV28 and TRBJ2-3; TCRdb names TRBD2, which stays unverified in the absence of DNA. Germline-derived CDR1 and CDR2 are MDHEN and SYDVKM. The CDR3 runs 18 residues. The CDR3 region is CASSLGRGALANTDTQYF. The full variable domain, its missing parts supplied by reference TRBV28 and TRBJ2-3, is DVKVTQSSRYLVKRTGEKVFLECVQDMDHENMFWYRQDPGLGLRLIYFSYDVKMKEKGDIPEGYSVSREKKERFSLILESASTNQTSMYLCASSLGRGALANTDTQYFGPGTRLTVL.

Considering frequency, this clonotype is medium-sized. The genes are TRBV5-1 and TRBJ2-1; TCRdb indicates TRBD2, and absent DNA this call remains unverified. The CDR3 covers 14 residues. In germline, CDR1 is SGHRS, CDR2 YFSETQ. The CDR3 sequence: CASKSGSGNNEQFF.

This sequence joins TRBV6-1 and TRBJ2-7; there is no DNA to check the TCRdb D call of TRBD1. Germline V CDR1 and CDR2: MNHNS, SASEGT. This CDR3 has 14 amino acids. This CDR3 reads CASTYRGDSYEQYF.

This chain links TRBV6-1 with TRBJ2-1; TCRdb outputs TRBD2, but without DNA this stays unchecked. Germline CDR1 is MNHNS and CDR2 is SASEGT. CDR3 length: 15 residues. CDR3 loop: CASSDERELPNEQFF.

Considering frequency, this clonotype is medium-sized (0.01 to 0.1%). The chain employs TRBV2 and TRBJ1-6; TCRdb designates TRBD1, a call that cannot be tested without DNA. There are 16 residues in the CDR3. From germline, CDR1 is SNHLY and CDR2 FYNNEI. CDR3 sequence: CASNPPSRGLWSPLHF.

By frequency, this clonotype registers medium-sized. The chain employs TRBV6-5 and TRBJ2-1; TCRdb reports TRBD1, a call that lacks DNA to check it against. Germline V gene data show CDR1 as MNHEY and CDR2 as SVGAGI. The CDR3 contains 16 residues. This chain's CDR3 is CASSYGAGPTNNEQFF.